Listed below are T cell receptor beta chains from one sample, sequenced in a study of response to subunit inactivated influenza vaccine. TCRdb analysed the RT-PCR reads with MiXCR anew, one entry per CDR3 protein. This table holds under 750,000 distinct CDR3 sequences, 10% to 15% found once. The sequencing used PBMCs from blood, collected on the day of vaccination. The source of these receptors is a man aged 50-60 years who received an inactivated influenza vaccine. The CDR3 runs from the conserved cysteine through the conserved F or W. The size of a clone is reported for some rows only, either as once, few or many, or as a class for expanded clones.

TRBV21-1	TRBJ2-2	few	CASSPLRRRRELFF
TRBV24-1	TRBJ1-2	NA	CATSPGGYGYTF
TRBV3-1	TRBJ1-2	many	CASSQFGDGGIDYGYTF
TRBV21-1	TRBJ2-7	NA	CASSKFNDTYEQYF
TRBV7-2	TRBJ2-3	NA	CASTSRDYHTDTQYF
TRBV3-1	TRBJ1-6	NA	CASSQGSNSPLHF
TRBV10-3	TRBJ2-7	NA	CAISDRDRGPYEQYF
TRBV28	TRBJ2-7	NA	CASRSDPTRSYEQYF
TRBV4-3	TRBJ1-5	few	CASSQSDRGRNQPQHF
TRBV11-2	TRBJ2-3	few	CASSPRTGFPSTDTQYF
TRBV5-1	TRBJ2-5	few	CASSLTGVGTGSQETQYF